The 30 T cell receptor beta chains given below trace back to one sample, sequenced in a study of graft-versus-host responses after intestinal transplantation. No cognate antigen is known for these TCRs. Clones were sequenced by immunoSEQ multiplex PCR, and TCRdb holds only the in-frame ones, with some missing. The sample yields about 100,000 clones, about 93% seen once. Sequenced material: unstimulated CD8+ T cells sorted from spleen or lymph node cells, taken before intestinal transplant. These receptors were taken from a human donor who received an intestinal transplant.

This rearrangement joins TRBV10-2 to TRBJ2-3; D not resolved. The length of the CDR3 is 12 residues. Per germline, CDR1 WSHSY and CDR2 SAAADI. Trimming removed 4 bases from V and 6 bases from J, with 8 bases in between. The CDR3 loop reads CASSVNPDTQYF. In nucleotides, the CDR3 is TGCGCCAGCAGTGTTAACCCGGATACGCAGTATTTT.

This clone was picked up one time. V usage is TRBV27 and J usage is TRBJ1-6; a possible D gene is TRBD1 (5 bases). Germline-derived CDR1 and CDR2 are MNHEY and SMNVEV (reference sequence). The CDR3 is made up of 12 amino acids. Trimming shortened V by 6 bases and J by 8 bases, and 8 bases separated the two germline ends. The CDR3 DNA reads TGTGCCAGCAGCCTGGGGGATTCACCCCTCCACTTT. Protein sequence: CASSLGDSPLHF.

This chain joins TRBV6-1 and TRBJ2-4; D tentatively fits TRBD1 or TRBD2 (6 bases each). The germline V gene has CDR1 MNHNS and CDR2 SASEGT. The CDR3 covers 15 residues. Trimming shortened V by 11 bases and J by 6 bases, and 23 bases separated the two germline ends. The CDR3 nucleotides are TGTGCCGGGGGGCTTACCGACTCAATAGGAAACATTCAGTACTTC. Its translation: CAGGLTDSIGNIQYF.

The CDR3 sequence: CASSLRRTGVGGYTF. The CDR3 DNA follows: TGTGCCAGCAGCTTAAGAAGGACAGGGGTGGGCGGCTACACCTTC. J is TRBJ1-2 and V is TRBV7-2; TRBD1 agrees at 9 bases. Germline CDR1 is SGHTA and CDR2 is FQGNSA. The V and J ends lost 2 bases and 8 bases, in that order; junction bases with no gene match: 9. CDR3 size: 15 residues.

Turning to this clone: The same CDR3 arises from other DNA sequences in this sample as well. The CDR3 protein is CASSLQGGNTIYF. The CDR3, as DNA: TGTGCCAGCAGCTTGCAGGGCGGAAACACCATATATTTT. The V call is TRBV5-6, the J call TRBJ1-3, with D possibly being TRBD1 (5 bases). V was cut by 1 base and J by 4 bases, with 6 bases left in between. Germline V gives CDR1 SGHDT, CDR2 YYEEEE. This CDR3 spans 13 amino acids.

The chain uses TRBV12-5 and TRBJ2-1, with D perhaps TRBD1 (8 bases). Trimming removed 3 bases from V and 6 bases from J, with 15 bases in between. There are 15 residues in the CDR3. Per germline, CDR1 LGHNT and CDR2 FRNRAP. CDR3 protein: CASGFLTGEGNEQFF. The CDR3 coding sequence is TGTGCTAGTGGTTTCCTGACAGGGGAGGGCAATGAGCAGTTCTTC.

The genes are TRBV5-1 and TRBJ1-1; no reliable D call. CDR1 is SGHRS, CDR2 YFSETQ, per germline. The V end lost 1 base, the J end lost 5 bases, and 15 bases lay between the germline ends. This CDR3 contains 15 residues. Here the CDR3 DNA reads TGCGCCAGCAGCTTGAGCTTCTGGGGAGAGACTGAAGCTTTCTTT. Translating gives CASSLSFWGETEAFF.

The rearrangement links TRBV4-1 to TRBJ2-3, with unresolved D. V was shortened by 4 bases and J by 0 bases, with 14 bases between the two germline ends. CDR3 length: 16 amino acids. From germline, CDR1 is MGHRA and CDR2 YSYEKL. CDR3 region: CASSRRHLASTDTQYF. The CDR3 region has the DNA TGCGCCAGCAGCCGTAGACATCTCGCTAGCACAGATACGCAGTATTTT.

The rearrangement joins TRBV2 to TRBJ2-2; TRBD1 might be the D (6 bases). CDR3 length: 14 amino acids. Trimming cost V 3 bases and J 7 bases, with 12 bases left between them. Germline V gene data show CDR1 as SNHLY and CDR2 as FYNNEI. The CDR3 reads CASSEVGGGGELFF. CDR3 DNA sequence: TGTGCCAGCAGTGAGGTTGGGGGCGGCGGGGAGCTGTTTTTT.

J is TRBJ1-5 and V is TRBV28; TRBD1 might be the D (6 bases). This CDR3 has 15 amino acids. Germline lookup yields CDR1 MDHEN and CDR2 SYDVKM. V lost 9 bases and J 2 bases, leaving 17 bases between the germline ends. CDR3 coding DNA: TGTGCCAGTGACGGGGGGGCCGGTGGCAATCAGCCCCAGCATTTT. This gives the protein CASDGGAGGNQPQHF. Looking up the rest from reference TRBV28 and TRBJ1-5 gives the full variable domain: DVKVTQSSRYLVKRTGEKVFLECVQDMDHENMFWYRQDPGLGLRLIYFSYDVKMKEKGDIPEGYSVSREKKERFSLILESASTNQTSMYLCASDGGAGGNQPQHFGDGTRLSIL.

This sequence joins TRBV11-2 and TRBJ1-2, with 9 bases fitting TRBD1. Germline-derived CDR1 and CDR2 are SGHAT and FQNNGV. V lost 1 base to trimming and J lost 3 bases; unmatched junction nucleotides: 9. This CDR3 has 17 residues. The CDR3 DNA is TGTGCCAGCAGCTTAGGTAGGACAGGGGATGAGGACTATGGCTACACCTTC. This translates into CASSLGRTGDEDYGYTF.

The CDR3 DNA follows: TGCAGCGTTGCCGGGGAGGGGAGCGAGCAGTACTTC. Protein sequence: CSVAGEGSEQYF. This chain connects TRBV29-1 to TRBJ2-7; 7 bases line up with TRBD2. The CDR3 contains 12 residues. From germline, CDR1 is SQVTM and CDR2 ANQGSEA. Germline trimming cut 4 bases from V and 6 bases from J; bases unmatched to any gene: 6.

The CDR3 spells CASSHVPRTNTEAFF. The DNA of the CDR3 is TGCGCCAGCAGCCATGTGCCCCGGACCAACACTGAAGCTTTCTTT. The V and J genes are TRBV4-1 and TRBJ1-1; D gene unclear. The CDR3 spans 15 residues. V was trimmed by 3 bases and J by 2 bases, leaving 13 bases between them. Germline V gene sequence: CDR1 MGHRA, CDR2 YSYEKL.

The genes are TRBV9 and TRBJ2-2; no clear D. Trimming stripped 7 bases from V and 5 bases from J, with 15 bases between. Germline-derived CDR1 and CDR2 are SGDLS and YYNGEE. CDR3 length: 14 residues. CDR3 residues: CASLGRPKTGELFF. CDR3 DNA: TGTGCCAGCTTAGGACGGCCCAAAACCGGGGAGCTGTTTTTT. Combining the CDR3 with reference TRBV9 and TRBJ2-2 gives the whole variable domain DSGVTQTPKHLITATGQRVTLRCSPRSGDLSVYWYQQSLDQGLQFLIQYYNGEERAKGNILERFSAQQFPDLHSELNLSSLELGDSALYFCASLGRPKTGELFFGEGSRLTVL.

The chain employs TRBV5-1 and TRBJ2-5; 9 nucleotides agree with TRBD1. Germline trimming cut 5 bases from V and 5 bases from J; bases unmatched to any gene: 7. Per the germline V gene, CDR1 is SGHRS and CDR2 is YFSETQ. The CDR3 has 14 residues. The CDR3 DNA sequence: TGCGCCAGCAGGCGCCGGGACAGGGCCGAGACCCAGTACTTC. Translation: CASRRRDRAETQYF.

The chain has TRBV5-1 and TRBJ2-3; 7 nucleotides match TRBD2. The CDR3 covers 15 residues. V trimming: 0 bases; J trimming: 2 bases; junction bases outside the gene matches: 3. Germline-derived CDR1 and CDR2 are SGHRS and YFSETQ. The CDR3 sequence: CASSLGGRATDTQYF. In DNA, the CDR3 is TGCGCCAGCAGCTTGGGGGGGAGGGCCACAGATACGCAGTATTTT.

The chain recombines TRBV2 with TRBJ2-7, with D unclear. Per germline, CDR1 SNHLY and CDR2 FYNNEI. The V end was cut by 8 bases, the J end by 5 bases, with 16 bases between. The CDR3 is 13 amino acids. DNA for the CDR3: TGTGCCAGCTTTTCAAGAGAGCACCACGAGCAGTACTTC. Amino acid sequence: CASFSREHHEQYF. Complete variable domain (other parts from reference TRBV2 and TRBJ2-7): EPEVTQTPSHQVTQMGQEVILRCVPISNHLYFYWYRQILGQKVEFLVSFYNNEISEKSEIFDDQFSVERPDGSNFTLKIRSTKLEDSAMYFCASFSREHHEQYFGPGTRLTVT.

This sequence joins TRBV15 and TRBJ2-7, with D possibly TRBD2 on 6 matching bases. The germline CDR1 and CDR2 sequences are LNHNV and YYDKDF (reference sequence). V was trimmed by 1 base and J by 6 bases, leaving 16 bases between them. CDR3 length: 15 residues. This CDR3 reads CATSRGQREKAEQYF. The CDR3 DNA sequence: TGTGCCACCAGCAGAGGTCAACGGGAGAAGGCCGAGCAGTACTTC.

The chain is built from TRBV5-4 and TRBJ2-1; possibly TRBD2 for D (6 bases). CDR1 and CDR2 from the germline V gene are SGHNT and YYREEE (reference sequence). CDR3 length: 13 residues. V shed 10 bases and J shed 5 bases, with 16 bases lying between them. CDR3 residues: CAGGEVGHNEQFF. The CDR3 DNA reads TGTGCCGGTGGGGAGGTGGGCCACAATGAGCAGTTCTTC.

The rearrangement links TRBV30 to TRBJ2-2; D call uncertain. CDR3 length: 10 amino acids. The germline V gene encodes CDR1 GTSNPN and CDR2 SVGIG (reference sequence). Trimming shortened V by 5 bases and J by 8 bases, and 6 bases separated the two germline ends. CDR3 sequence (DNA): TGTGCCTGGGGAGAGGGGGAGCTGTTTTTT. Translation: CAWGEGELFF.

In DNA form, the CDR3 reads TGCGCCAGCAGCTCCGGGACAGGCAACACTGAAGCTTTCTTT. Protein: CASSSGTGNTEAFF. The chain is built from TRBV5-1 and TRBJ1-1; 8 nucleotides line up with TRBD1. Germline V gene lookup returns CDR1 SGHRS and CDR2 YFSETQ. The trim removed 3 bases at V and 2 bases at J, leaving 3 bases unmatched. The CDR3 runs to 14 residues.

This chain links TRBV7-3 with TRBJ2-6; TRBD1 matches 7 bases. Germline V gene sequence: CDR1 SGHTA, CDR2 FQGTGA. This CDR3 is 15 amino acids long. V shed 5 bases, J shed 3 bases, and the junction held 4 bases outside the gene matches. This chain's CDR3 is CASSHYRGGANVLTF. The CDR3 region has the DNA TGTGCCAGCAGCCACTACAGGGGTGGGGCCAACGTCCTGACTTTC.

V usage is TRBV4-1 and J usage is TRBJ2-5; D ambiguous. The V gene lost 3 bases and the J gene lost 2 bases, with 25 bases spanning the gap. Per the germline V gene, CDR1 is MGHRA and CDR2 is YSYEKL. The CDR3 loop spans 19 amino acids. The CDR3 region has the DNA TGCGCCAGCAGCCATCCGAAGGGCCCCCTCTGGTTGGGGCAAGAGACCCAGTACTTC. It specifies CASSHPKGPLWLGQETQYF.

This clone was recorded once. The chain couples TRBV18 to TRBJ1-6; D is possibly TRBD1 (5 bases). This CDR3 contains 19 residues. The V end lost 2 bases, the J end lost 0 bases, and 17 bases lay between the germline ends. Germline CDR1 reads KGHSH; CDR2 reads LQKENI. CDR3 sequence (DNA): TGTGCCAGCTCACCAACCGAAGGGACTTCGAGCTCCTATAATTCACCCCTCCACTTT. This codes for CASSPTEGTSSSYNSPLHF.

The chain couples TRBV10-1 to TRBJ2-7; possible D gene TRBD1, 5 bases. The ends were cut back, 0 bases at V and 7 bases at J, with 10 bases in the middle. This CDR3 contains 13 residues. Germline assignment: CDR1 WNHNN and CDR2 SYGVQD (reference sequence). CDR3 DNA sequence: TGCGCCAGCAGTGAGTCATTGGGGCGTGAGCAGTACTTC. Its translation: CASSESLGREQYF.

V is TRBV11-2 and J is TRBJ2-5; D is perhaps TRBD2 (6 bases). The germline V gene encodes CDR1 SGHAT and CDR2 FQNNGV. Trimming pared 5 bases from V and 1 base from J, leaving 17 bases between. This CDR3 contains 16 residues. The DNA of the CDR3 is TGTGCCAGCAGCATCACAACGGGGGACCCCCAAGAGACCCAGTACTTC. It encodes CASSITTGDPQETQYF.

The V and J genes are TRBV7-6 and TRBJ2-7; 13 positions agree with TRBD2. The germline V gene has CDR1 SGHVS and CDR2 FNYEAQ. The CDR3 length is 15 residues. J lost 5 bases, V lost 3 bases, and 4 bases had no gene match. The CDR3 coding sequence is TGTGCCAGCAGCTTTTGGACTAGCGGGAGCAACGAGCAGTACTTC. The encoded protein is CASSFWTSGSNEQYF. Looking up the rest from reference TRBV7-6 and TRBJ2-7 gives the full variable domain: GAGVSQSPRYKVTKRGQDVALRCDPISGHVSLYWYRQALGQGPEFLTYFNYEAQQDKSGLPNDRFSAERPEGSISTLTIQRTEQRDSAMYRCASSFWTSGSNEQYFGPGTRLTVT.

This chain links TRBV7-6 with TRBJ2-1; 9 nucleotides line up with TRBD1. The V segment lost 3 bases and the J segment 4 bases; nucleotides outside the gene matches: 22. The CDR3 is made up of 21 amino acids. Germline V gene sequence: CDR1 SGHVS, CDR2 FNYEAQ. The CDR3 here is CASSFAGTGIVGGHTYNEQFF. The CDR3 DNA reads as TGTGCCAGCAGCTTCGCCGGGACAGGGATTGTGGGTGGACACACGTACAATGAGCAGTTCTTC.

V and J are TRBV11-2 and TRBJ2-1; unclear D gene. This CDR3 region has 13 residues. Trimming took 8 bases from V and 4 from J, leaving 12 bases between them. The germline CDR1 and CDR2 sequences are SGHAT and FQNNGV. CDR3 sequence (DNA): TGTGCCAGCGCACTGGGGTTTTACAATGAGCAGTTCTTC. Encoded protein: CASALGFYNEQFF. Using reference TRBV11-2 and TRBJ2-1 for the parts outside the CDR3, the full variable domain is EAGVAQSPRYKIIEKRQSVAFWCNPISGHATLYWYQQILGQGPKLLIQFQNNGVVDDSQLPKDRFSAERLKGVDSTLKIQPAKLEDSAVYLCASALGFYNEQFFGPGTRLTVL.

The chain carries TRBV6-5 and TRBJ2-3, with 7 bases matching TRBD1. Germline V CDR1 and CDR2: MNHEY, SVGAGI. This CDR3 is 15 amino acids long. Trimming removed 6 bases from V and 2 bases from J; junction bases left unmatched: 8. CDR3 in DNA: TGTGCCAGCAGCCCTGAGGGGGCGCCCACAGATACGCAGTATTTT. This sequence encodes CASSPEGAPTDTQYF.